Listed below are T cell receptor beta chains from one sample, sequenced in a study of early stage breast cancer tumors. Using immunoSEQ multiplex PCR, the repertoire was profiled, and TCRdb retains in-frame clones only, with some absent. Here the sample spans roughly 30,000 clones, 75% to 90% being singletons. The specimen was blood. The source is a person between 60 and 70 years old with breast cancer. Each CDR3 is given without its conserved first and last residue. The D gene is left open where the match is weak.

V gene	CDR3 length	J gene	D gene	CDR3 protein
TRBV28	11	TRBJ2-7	TRBD1	ASSPGTGHEQY
TRBV6-1	13	TRBJ2-1	TRBD2	ASSVSREGYNEQF
TRBV7-2	12	TRBJ2-4	NA	ASSLVGPKNIQY
TRBV30	12	TRBJ2-1	NA	AWLGTPNANEQF
TRBV27	17	TRBJ2-3	NA	ASSSPRGGTDSSTDTQY
TRBV11-2	10	TRBJ2-1	NA	ASSSVFNEQF
TRBV28	15	TRBJ2-7	TRBD2	ASSLGGAGAHSYEQY
TRBV29-1	11	TRBJ2-7	TRBD1	SVSRTGRYEQY
TRBV7-2	17	TRBJ2-1	TRBD2	ASSLGNSGRGWSYNEQF
TRBV11-2	12	TRBJ1-3	TRBD1	ASSLTGSGNTIY
TRBV10-2	14	TRBJ1-5	NA	ASSERGISWGQPQH
TRBV7-4	12	TRBJ2-7	TRBD2	ASSHRWGGYEQY
TRBV7-2	12	TRBJ1-5	NA	ASSPTESNQPQH
TRBV27	11	TRBJ2-3	TRBD2	ASRLAAPDTQY
TRBV7-6	14	TRBJ2-7	TRBD1	ASSLVGGQGAYEQY
TRBV7-9	12	TRBJ2-7	TRBD2	ASSLDVSGYEQY
TRBV25-1	12	TRBJ2-5	NA	ASSPGGAGETQY
TRBV29-1	13	TRBJ2-1	NA	SFAPPASSYNEQF
TRBV19	9	TRBJ2-1	NA	ASSGLINVF
TRBV7-2	13	TRBJ2-7	TRBD2	ASSSGLAGQYEQY
TRBV28	14	TRBJ1-3	TRBD1	ASSLQPTGAGNTIY
TRBV5-4	14	TRBJ2-1	TRBD2	ASSSSYSGNYNEQF
TRBV5-1	12	TRBJ2-5	NA	ASSLVGGEETQY
TRBV30	11	TRBJ1-1	NA	AWRRGLGTEAF
TRBV11-3	11	TRBJ2-1	NA	ASSLGRSGEQF
TRBV5-1	12	TRBJ1-2	TRBD1	ASSVTGDLYGYT